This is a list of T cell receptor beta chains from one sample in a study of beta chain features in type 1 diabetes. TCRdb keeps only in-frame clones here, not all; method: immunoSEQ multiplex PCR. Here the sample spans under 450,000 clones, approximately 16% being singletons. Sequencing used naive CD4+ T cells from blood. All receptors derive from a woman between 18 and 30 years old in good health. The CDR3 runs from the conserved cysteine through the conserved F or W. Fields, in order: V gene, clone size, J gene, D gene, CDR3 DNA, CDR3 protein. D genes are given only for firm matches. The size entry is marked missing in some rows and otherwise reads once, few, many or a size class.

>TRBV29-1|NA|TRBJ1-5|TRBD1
TGCAGCGCTCTTACCGGGACAGGGAATATTCAGCCCCAGCATTTT
CSALTGTGNIQPQHF
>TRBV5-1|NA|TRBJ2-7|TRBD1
TGCGCCAGCAGTCCGGGACAGGGGAGCTACGAGCAGTACTTC
CASSPGQGSYEQYF
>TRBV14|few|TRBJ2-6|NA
TGTGCCAGCAGGCCAATGACGGGGACTTTCTCTGGGGCCAACGTCCTGACTTTC
CASRPMTGTFSGANVLTF
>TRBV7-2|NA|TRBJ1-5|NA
TGTGCCAGCAGCTTAGCCCAGGCTCCTCAGCCCCAGCATTTT
CASSLAQAPQPQHF
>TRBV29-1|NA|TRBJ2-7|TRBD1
TGCAGCGCCGCGCAGGGGGCCTACGAGCAGTACTTC
CSAAQGAYEQYF
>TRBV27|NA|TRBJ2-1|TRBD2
TGTGCCAGCAGGCCCCTAGCGGGAGGGCTAAGCTCCTACAATGAGCAGTTCTTC
CASRPLAGGLSSYNEQFF
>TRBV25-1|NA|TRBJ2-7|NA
TGTGCCAGCAGCGCCGAAAAGGGGATCTACGAGCAGTACTTC
CASSAEKGIYEQYF
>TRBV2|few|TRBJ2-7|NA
TGTGCCAGCAGTGTATACGAGCAGTACTTC
CASSVYEQYF
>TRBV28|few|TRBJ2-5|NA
TGTGCCAGCAGTTTACAGGCACGAACGGGGGAGACCCAGTACTTC
CASSLQARTGETQYF
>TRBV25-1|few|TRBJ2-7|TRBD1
TGTGCCAGCAGTGAGACCTGGACAGGGGCCTACGAGCAGTACTTC
CASSETWTGAYEQYF
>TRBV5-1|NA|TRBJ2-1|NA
TGCGCCAGCAGCTTGACTAGTTCTGAGCAGTTCTTC
CASSLTSSEQFF
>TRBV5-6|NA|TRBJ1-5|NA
TGTGCCAGCAGCTTACAGGGCGGGAATCAGCCCCAGCATTTT
CASSLQGGNQPQHF
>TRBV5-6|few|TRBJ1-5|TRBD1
TGTGCCAGCAGCAAGGACACAGGGGTGGTTCGCAATCAGCCCCAGCATTTT
CASSKDTGVVRNQPQHF
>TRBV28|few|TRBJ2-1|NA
TGTGCCAGCAGTTTAGAGGTTGGTGGTGAGCAGTTCTTC
CASSLEVGGEQFF
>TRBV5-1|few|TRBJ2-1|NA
TGCGCCAGCATCAGGCCCCCGGGGGATGAGCAGTTCTTC
CASIRPPGDEQFF
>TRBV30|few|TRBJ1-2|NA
TGTGCCTGGAGAAGTGTGGGGCAAGGCTACACCTTC
CAWRSVGQGYTF
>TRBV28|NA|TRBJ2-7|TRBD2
TGTGCCAGCAGTTTCCAGCGGGGCTCCTACGAGCAGTACTTC
CASSFQRGSYEQYF
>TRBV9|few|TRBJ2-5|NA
TGTGCCAGCAGCGTAGCGGGACACCCGCAAGAGACCCAGTACTTC
CASSVAGHPQETQYF
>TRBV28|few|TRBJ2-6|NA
TGTGCCAGCAGTTTTCGGGTAGCCGGGGCCAACGTCCTGACTTTC
CASSFRVAGANVLTF
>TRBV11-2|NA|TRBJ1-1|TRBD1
TGTGCCAGCAGTTTCGCTCCCCAGGGGGCGCAAACTGAAGCTTTCTTT
CASSFAPQGAQTEAFF
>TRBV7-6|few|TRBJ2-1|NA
TGTGCCAGCAGCCCTGGACAGATCCCTAATGAGCAGTTCTTC
CASSPGQIPNEQFF
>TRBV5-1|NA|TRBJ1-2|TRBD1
TGCGCCAGCAGCTCCCTCCCGGGACAGGATCCCTATGGCTACACCTTC
CASSSLPGQDPYGYTF
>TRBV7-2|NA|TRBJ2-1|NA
TGTGCCAGCAGCTTAGAGAGTCAGGTTTACAATGAGCAGTTCTTC
CASSLESQVYNEQFF
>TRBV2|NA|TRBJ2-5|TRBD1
TGTGCCACCACCAACGTGGACAGGGGAGAGACCCAGTACTTC
CATTNVDRGETQYF
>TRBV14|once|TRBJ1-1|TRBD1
TGTGCCAGCAACCCTTGGACAGGATCGAACACTGAAGCTTTCTTT
CASNPWTGSNTEAFF
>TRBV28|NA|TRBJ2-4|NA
TGTGCCAGCAGTTCGCCGGCGGGCAGGGGCGCGAACATTCAGTACTTC
CASSSPAGRGANIQYF
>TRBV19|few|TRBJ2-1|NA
TGTGCCAGTAGTTGGATCCCTCGGGATGAGCAGTTCTTC
CASSWIPRDEQFF
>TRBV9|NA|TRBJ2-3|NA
TGTGCCAGCAGCGTTGGGGAGGATACGCAGTATTTT
CASSVGEDTQYF
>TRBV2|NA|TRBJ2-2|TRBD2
TGTGCCAGCAGTCCTCGGACTAGCGGGACCGGGGAGCTGTTTTTT
CASSPRTSGTGELFF
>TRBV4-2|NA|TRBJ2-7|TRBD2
TGTGCCAGCAGCCAAGGACTAGCGGATAGCTCCTACGAGCAGTACTTC
CASSQGLADSSYEQYF
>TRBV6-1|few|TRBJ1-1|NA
TGTGCCAGCAGTGAAGTCGTAGCTTTCTTT
CASSEVVAFF
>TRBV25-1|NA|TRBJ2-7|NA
TGTGCCAGCAGTGATGTGGCAGCCGGCGGAAGGCAGCAGTACTTC
CASSDVAAGGRQQYF
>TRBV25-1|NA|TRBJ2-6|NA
TGTGCCACCGGGGGGGCCAACGTCCTGACTTTC
CATGGANVLTF
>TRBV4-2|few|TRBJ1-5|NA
TGTGCCAGCAGCCAAGAGCGGGTCCAGCCCCAGCATTTT
CASSQERVQPQHF
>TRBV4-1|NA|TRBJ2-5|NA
TGCGCCAGCAGCCAAGCGATAGAAGAGACCCAGTACTTC
CASSQAIEETQYF
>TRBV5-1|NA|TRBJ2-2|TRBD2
TGCGCCAGCAGCTTGCCCAGCGGGGTGAACACCGGGGAGCTGTTTTTT
CASSLPSGVNTGELFF
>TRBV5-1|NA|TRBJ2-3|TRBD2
TGCGCCAGCAGCGAGGGACTAGCGGGCCGAGATACGCAGTATTTT
CASSEGLAGRDTQYF
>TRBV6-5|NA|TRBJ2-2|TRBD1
TGTGCCAGCAGAAGGGGACAGTCGAACACCGGGGAGCTGTTTTTT
CASRRGQSNTGELFF
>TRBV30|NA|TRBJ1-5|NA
TGTGCCTGGAGTGGAGGGAGTAGTCAGCCCCAGCATTTT
CAWSGGSSQPQHF
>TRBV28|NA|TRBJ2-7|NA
TGTGCCAGCAGTTTGGTCACAGCCTACGAGCAGTACTTC
CASSLVTAYEQYF
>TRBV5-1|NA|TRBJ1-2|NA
TGCGCCAGCAGCTTGATGGGCGGAGGGGTCCATGGCTACACCTTC
CASSLMGGGVHGYTF